What follows is one T cell receptor beta chain and its context. The CDR3 spans 15 residues. Germline lookup yields CDR1 SGHDT and CDR2 YYEEEE. V lost 4 bases, J lost 0 bases, and 11 bases lay in between. The protocol was immunoSEQ multiplex PCR, while the TCRdb copy is restricted to in-frame clones and leaves out a portion. This sample has 50,000 to 65,000 clones, with about four fifths found just once. These data are taken from a study of blood T cell repertoires in COVID-19. Study-wide background: COVID-19 samples from acute and convalescent phases originated in the United States, Italy and Spain. The cDNA or gDNA used as material had been derived from T cells, B-cell-depleted T cells, or PBMCs.

The clonotype was recovered from a man aged 55 to 70 with COVID-19, enrolled during active disease. The sample taken for sequencing was peripheral blood. This chain joins TRBV5-6 and TRBJ1-5; no clear D. The CDR3: CASSPRRDSNQPQHF. CDR3 bases: TGTGCCAGCAGCCCACGGAGGGATAGCAATCAGCCCCAGCATTTT.